A selection of T cell receptor beta chains follows, all from one sample in a study of CD8 T cells in Susac syndrome. TCRdb passed the immunoSEQ multiplex PCR reads through MiXCR, listing each CDR3 protein once. Of some 68,000 distinct CDR3 sequences listed, 90% to 95% are singletons. The sequencing input was CD4+ T cells from PBMCs. These receptors all come from a human donor with Susac syndrome. The CDR3 runs from the conserved cysteine through the conserved F or W.

CDR3aa	len	v_gene	j_gene
CASSLPPSYEQYF	13	TRBV7-2	TRBJ2-7
CASGEDWENTEAFF	14	TRBV6-5	TRBJ1-1
CASSSGTSGGRVTQYF	16	TRBV3-1	TRBJ2-3
CSANEHEGLWGTGELFF	17	TRBV20-1	TRBJ2-2
CASSKVPCAGPHERNSPLHF	20	TRBV21-1	TRBJ1-6
CASSQSTSGGIETQYF	16	TRBV7-9	TRBJ2-5
CASTTDRGLKAFF	13	TRBV12-3/TRBV12-4	TRBJ1-1
CAWTSTGTFTDTQYF	15	TRBV30	TRBJ2-3
CASSPRPRAEQYF	13	TRBV7-3	TRBJ2-7
CASSPGPRETQYF	13	TRBV7-2	TRBJ2-5
CASSHGFKARTLDRGREKLFF	21	TRBV4-3	TRBJ1-4
CASSAERGGTQYF	13	TRBV2	TRBJ2-5
CSARFPGGEKLFF	13	TRBV20-1	TRBJ1-4
CASRKTGNTEAFF	13	TRBV6-5	TRBJ1-1
CAWKLGRENTEAFF	14	TRBV30	TRBJ1-1
CSALRGGSSTDTQYF	15	TRBV20-1	TRBJ2-3
CASSLAGMTRGYGYTF	16	TRBV7-9	TRBJ1-2
CASSEDFQETQYF	13	TRBV2	TRBJ2-5
CASSQDVGTEEQFF	14	TRBV4-3	TRBJ2-1
CASSTGTSGALYNEQFF	17	TRBV11-3	TRBJ2-1
CASGLWTGNSPLHF	14	TRBV6-2/TRBV6-3	TRBJ1-6
CASSLEVGTGSSYEQYF	17	TRBV11-3	TRBJ2-7
CASSQWDEQFF	11	TRBV6-2/TRBV6-3	TRBJ2-1
CASSSGTGNTEAFF	14	TRBV6-6	TRBJ1-1
CASSGQAYNEQFF	13	TRBV9	TRBJ2-1
CASSLALVGGTQYF	14	TRBV7-9	TRBJ2-5
CASSIGGGAYPIGELFF	17	TRBV19	TRBJ2-2
CASSSTSYQPQHF	13	TRBV7-2	TRBJ1-5
CASTSPGAVNTEAFF	15	TRBV19	TRBJ1-1
CASSLRTGSTDTQYF	15	TRBV5-1	TRBJ2-3
CACLSAEGYGYTF	13	TRBV30	TRBJ1-2
CASSPTPGGGYGYTF	15	TRBV5-1	TRBJ1-2
CASSRAGGLSNTEAFF	16	TRBV5-1	TRBJ1-1
CSAQRGARQPQHF	13	TRBV20-1	TRBJ1-5
CASSGRGSVRAFF	13	TRBV7-9	TRBJ1-1
CASSLNFGQGAIEQYF	16	TRBV28	TRBJ2-7
CSARDPASGGALDEQFF	17	TRBV20-1	TRBJ2-1
CASSRSGSPGDEQFF	15	TRBV2	TRBJ2-1
CASSPFGSRTDTQYF	15	TRBV3-1	TRBJ2-3
CASSLADLADNEQFF	15	TRBV7-9	TRBJ2-1
CAWSDGNSPLHF	12	TRBV30	TRBJ1-6